One T cell receptor beta chain is described in this entry. Sequencing was performed with immunoSEQ multiplex PCR; in TCRdb, only in-frame clones are kept and a portion is missing. This table holds 96,000 or so clones, about 92% found once. This sample was included in a study of control samples from healthy donors and cancer patients. Trimming left V 1 base short and J 0 bases short, with 6 bases between. The CDR3 loop spans 15 amino acids. Germline CDR1 is MGHRA and CDR2 is YSYEKL. The receptor's source is a man between 18 and 29 years old in good health. Sequenced input: blood. The genes are TRBV4-1 and TRBJ2-2; no clear D gene. The CDR3 here is CASSQVLANTGELFF. Written as DNA, the CDR3 is TGCGCCAGCAGCCAAGTTCTTGCGAACACCGGGGAGCTGTTTTTT.